This section outlines one T cell receptor beta chain sequence together with its context. The data are from a study of T cell changes during pregnancy in multiple sclerosis. CDR3 length: 13 amino acids. CDR1 and CDR2 (germline): LNHDA, SQIVND (reference sequence). V was pared by 5 bases and J by 3 bases, with 11 bases between. Repertoires were generated with immunoSEQ multiplex PCR, while TCRdb's copy carries only in-frame clones and drops some. Among tens of thousands of clones listed, 91% were seen once. The V and J genes are TRBV19 and TRBJ2-7; D perhaps matches TRBD2 (5 bases). The clonotype was recovered from a female donor in good health, enrolled as a control in a pregnancy study. Sequencing was performed on peripheral blood, taken in the first trimester of pregnancy. In DNA, the CDR3 is TGTGCCAGTAGTCCGGGAAGAAACTACGAGCAGTACTTC. Translation: CASSPGRNYEQYF.